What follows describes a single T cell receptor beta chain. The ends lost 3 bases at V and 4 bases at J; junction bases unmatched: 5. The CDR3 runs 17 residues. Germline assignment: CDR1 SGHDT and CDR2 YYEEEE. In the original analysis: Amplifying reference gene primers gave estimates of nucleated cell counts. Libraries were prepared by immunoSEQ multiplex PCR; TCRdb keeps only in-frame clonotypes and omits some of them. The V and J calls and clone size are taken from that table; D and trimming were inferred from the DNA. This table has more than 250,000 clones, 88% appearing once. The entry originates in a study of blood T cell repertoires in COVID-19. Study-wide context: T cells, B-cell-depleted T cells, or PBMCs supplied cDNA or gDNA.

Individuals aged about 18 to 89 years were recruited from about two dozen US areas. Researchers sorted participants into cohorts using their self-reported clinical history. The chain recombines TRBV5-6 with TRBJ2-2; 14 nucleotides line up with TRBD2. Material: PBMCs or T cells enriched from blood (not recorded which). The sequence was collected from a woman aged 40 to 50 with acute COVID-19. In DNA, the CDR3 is TGTGCCAGCAGCTACGGACTAGCGGGAGGTGTCACCGGGGAGCTGTTTTTT. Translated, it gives CASSYGLAGGVTGELFF.